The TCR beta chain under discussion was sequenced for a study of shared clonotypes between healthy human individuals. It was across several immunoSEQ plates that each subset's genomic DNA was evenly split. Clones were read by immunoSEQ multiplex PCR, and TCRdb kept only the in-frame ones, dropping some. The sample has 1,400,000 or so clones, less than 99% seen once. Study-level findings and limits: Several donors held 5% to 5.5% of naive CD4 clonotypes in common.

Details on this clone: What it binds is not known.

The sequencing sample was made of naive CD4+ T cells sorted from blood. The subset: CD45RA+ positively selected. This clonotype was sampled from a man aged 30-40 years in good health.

The DNA of the CDR3 is TGTGCCAGCAGTTCAGACAGGACTTGGACCCAGTACTTC. Translating it yields CASSSDRTWTQYF. The chain recombines TRBV27 with TRBJ2-5, with a tentative D call TRBD1 (6 bases). The germline V and J ends were trimmed by 4 bases and 7 bases, with 13 bases remaining between them. Germline assignment: CDR1 MNHEY and CDR2 SMNVEV (reference sequence). This CDR3 has 13 amino acids.